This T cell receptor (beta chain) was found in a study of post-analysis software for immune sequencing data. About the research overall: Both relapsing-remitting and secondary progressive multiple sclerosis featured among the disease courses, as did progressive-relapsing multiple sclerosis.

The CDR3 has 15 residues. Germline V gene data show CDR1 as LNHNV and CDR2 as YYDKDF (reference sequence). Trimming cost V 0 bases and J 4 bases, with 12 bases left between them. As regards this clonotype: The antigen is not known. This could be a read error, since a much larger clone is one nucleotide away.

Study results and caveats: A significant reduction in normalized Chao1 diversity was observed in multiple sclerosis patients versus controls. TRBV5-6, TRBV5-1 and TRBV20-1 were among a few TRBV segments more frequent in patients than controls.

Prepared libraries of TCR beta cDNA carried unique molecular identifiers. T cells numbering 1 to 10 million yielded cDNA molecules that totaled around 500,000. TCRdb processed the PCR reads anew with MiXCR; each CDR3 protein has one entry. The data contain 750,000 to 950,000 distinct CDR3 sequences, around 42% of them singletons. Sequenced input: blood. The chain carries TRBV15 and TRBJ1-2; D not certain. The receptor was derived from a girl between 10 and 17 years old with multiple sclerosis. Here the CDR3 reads CATSRDQTQRYGYTF. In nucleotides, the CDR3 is TGTGCCACCAGCAGAGATCAGACCCAACGCTATGGCTACACCTTC.